A single sample is the source of the 23 T cell receptor beta chains below, sequenced in a study of post-analysis software for immune sequencing data. Whole-study findings and limits: In patients, roughly five TRBV segments were more frequent than in controls, with TRBV5-6, TRBV5-1 and TRBV20-1 among them.

These receptors have no identified antigens. The library was made from cDNA and included unique molecular identifiers. TCRdb called the PCR reads again in MiXCR, with one record for every CDR3 protein. Among about 430,000 distinct CDR3 sequences, approximately 37% were seen once, and the ten largest hold 7.6%. Sequenced: blood. The receptor source for this set is a girl between 2 and 10 years old with multiple sclerosis.

The chain carries TRBV7-8 and TRBJ1-5; D not resolved. The CDR3 totals 16 residues. V shed 3 bases and J shed 0 bases, with 12 bases lying between them. Germline V gives CDR1 SGHVS, CDR2 FQNEAQ. This CDR3 is CASSFAGAHSNQPQHF. CDR3 DNA sequence: TGTGCCAGCAGCTTCGCGGGAGCTCATAGCAATCAGCCCCAGCATTTT.

This clonotype was observed a handful of times. The CDR3 DNA is TGTGCCAGCAGCCCACCGGGACAGGGATTAGACAATGAGCAGTTCTTC. Its protein is CASSPPGQGLDNEQFF. The chain combines TRBV7-9 with TRBJ2-1; 9 bases line up with TRBD1. The germline V gene has CDR1 SEHNR and CDR2 FQNEAQ (reference sequence). J gave up 5 bases and V 5 bases, and 10 bases lay outside the gene matches. This CDR3 region has 16 residues.

This clonotype appeared a few times. This rearrangement joins TRBV12-3 or TRBV12-4 to TRBJ2-1, with D possibly being TRBD2 (5 bases). This CDR3 has 13 amino acids. Trimming shortened V by 6 bases and J by 4 bases, and 10 bases separated the two germline ends. CDR3 sequence: CASRKRTYNEQFF. The CDR3 DNA is TGTGCCAGCAGGAAAAGGACTTACAATGAGCAGTTCTTC.

This chain joins TRBV29-1 and TRBJ2-7; 12 bases fit TRBD2. J was trimmed by 4 bases and V by 6 bases; bases with no gene match: 4. In germline, CDR1 is SQVTM, CDR2 ANQGSEA. This CDR3 contains 13 residues. CDR3 in DNA: TGCAGCGTCGTACTAGCGGGGGGTTACGAGCAGTACTTC. This translates into CSVVLAGGYEQYF.

V usage is TRBV28 and J usage is TRBJ2-1; 12 nucleotides align to TRBD2. The CDR3 is made up of 14 amino acids. With V trimmed by 3 bases and J by 8 bases, 2 bases remained unmatched. Per germline, CDR1 MDHEN and CDR2 SYDVKM. CDR3: CASSLTSGSHEQFF. CDR3 coding DNA: TGTGCCAGCAGTTTGACTAGCGGGAGCCATGAGCAGTTCTTC.

This clonotype was recorded a few times. The chain joins TRBV4-1 to TRBJ2-1; 8 nucleotides line up with TRBD2. The germline V gene encodes CDR1 MGHRA and CDR2 YSYEKL. This CDR3 spans 20 amino acids. V lost 1 base and J lost 6; bases outside the gene matches: 20. In DNA form, the CDR3 reads TGCGCCAGCAGCCAAGTCCATGGGTCTCCCCGGGGGGGCAACCTCAATGAGCAGTTCTTC. Its protein is CASSQVHGSPRGGNLNEQFF.

J is TRBJ1-2 and V is TRBV6-5, with 7 bases aligning to TRBD1. The V gene end was trimmed by 2 bases and the J gene end by 6 bases; junction bases not matched to a gene: 3. Germline V gene sequence: CDR1 MNHEY, CDR2 SVGAGI. There are 13 residues in the CDR3. The CDR3 loop is CASSYRGRDGYTF. Here the CDR3 DNA reads TGTGCCAGCAGTTACAGGGGGCGGGATGGCTACACCTTC.

This clonotype showed up just a few times. The chain employs TRBV5-6 and TRBJ2-1; 7 bases fit TRBD2. The CDR3 is 13 amino acids. J was trimmed by 8 bases and V by 4 bases; bases with no gene match: 6. CDR1 is SGHDT, CDR2 YYEEEE, per germline. CDR3 nucleotide sequence: TGTGCCAGCAGCGTAGGACTAGGGCATGAGCAGTTCTTC. Translating it yields CASSVGLGHEQFF.

This clonotype was counted between two and nine times. This rearrangement joins TRBV7-3 to TRBJ2-1; tentative D call: TRBD2 (6 bases). The CDR3 totals 15 residues. CDR1 is SGHTA, CDR2 FQGTGA, per germline. V was pared by 4 bases and J by 3 bases, with 13 bases between. CDR3 loop: CASSSRDSNYNEQFF. CDR3 coding DNA: TGTGCCAGCAGCTCCCGGGACTCCAACTACAATGAGCAGTTCTTC.

The V call is TRBV6-2 or TRBV6-3, the J call TRBJ1-2, with 10 nucleotides matching TRBD1. Germline V gene lookup returns CDR1 MNHEY and CDR2 SVGEGT. The trim removed 2 bases at V and 3 bases at J, leaving 0 bases unmatched. This CDR3 comprises 14 residues. Here the CDR3 DNA reads TGTGCCAGCAGTTACGGACAGGGGGACTATGGCTACACCTTC. Protein product: CASSYGQGDYGYTF.

This clonotype was recorded a few times. The chain joins TRBV10-3 to TRBJ2-1; 7 positions match TRBD2. V shed 8 bases and J 6 bases; nucleotides not matched to a gene: 10. CDR1 ENHRY and CDR2 SYGVKD come from the germline V gene. The CDR3 has 14 residues. In DNA form, the CDR3 reads TGTGCCATCGATGACACGGGGGGTGGCAATGAGCAGTTCTTC. It specifies CAIDDTGGGNEQFF.

The CDR3 nucleotides read TGCGCCAGCAGCTTGGAAGGGTCCAGGGGGAACTATGGCTACACCTTC. This gives the protein CASSLEGSRGNYGYTF. The gene calls are TRBV5-1 and TRBJ1-2, with TRBD1 matching 7 bases. J gave up 2 bases and V 0 bases, and 7 bases lay outside the gene matches. The CDR3 consists of 16 residues. The V gene's germline CDR1 is SGHRS and CDR2 YFSETQ. The entire variable domain, with the rest obtained from reference TRBV5-1 and TRBJ1-2, is as follows: KAGVTQTPRYLIKTRGQQVTLSCSPISGHRSVSWYQQTPGQGLQFLFEYFSETQRNKGNFPGRFSGRQFSNSRSEMNVSTLELGDSALYLCASSLEGSRGNYGYTFGSGTRLTVV.

This chain joins TRBV3-1 and TRBJ2-7; 8 bases map to TRBD1. CDR3 length: 18 amino acids. The V segment lost 4 bases and the J segment 6 bases; nucleotides outside the gene matches: 20. From germline, CDR1 is LGHDT and CDR2 YNNKEL (reference sequence). The CDR3 DNA follows: TGTGCCAGCAGCCTTTTTTATGGGGAAGACAGGGGTGATGGCGAGCAGTACTTC. This translates into CASSLFYGEDRGDGEQYF.

Only a few counts were recorded for this clonotype. The chain combines TRBV5-1 with TRBJ2-1; tentatively, D is TRBD1 or TRBD2 (6 bases each). Germline V gene sequence: CDR1 SGHRS, CDR2 YFSETQ. The length of the CDR3 is 14 residues. The V end lost 6 bases, the J end lost 5 bases, and 15 bases lay between the germline ends. The chain's CDR3 is CASNKGEVDNEQFF. The CDR3 nucleotides read TGCGCCAGCAACAAGGGGGAGGTCGACAATGAGCAGTTCTTC.

This clonotype appeared once. This sequence joins TRBV5-1 and TRBJ1-2; D remains unclear. V was clipped by 1 base and J by 5 bases, with 9 bases between them. Germline V gene lookup returns CDR1 SGHRS and CDR2 YFSETQ. This CDR3 contains 13 residues. CDR3 in amino acids: CASSLIVGYGYTF. The CDR3 DNA follows: TGCGCCAGCAGCTTGATCGTCGGGTATGGCTACACCTTC.

V is TRBV28 and J is TRBJ1-6, with TRBD1 as a possible D gene (5 bases). The germline V gene encodes CDR1 MDHEN and CDR2 SYDVKM. V gave up 6 bases and J gave up 6 bases, with 12 bases separating them. The CDR3 is 14 residues long. In DNA, the CDR3 is TGTGCCAGCAGCAGGGCAGGAGCTAATTCACCCCTCCACTTT. Translation: CASSRAGANSPLHF.

V gene TRBV11-1 combines with J gene TRBJ2-7, with 8 nucleotides matching TRBD1. Germline-derived CDR1 and CDR2 are SGHAT and FQDESV (reference sequence). The CDR3 consists of 16 residues. With V trimmed by 3 bases and J by 0 bases, 7 bases remained unmatched. The DNA of the CDR3 is TGTGCCAGCAGCTTCACCGGGACAGGAATCTCCTACGAGCAGTACTTC. Protein sequence: CASSFTGTGISYEQYF.

This clonotype has a handful of counts. This chain links TRBV29-1 with TRBJ1-1; a possible D gene is TRBD1 (6 bases). The germline CDR1 and CDR2 sequences are SQVTM and ANQGSEA. The CDR3 runs to 12 residues. V was trimmed by 7 bases and J by 1 base, leaving 10 bases between them. Here the CDR3 DNA reads TGCAGCGGTGGGGGCCCGAACACTGAAGCTTTCTTT. This translates into CSGGGPNTEAFF.

This rearrangement joins TRBV11-2 to TRBJ1-4; perhaps TRBD1 as D (5 bases). Per the germline V gene, CDR1 is SGHAT and CDR2 is FQNNGV. Trimming took off 5 bases at V and 7 bases at J, with 11 bases between the two ends. This CDR3 spans 13 amino acids. The CDR3, as DNA: TGTGCCAGCAGCCGCCCTGGGGGTGAAAAACTGTTTTTT. Amino acid sequence: CASSRPGGEKLFF. Complete variable domain (other parts from reference TRBV11-2 and TRBJ1-4): EAGVAQSPRYKIIEKRQSVAFWCNPISGHATLYWYQQILGQGPKLLIQFQNNGVVDDSQLPKDRFSAERLKGVDSTLKIQPAKLEDSAVYLCASSRPGGEKLFFGSGTQLSVL.

There are a few counts of this clonotype. V and J are TRBV12-3 or TRBV12-4 and TRBJ2-1; no definite D call. V was trimmed by 3 bases and J by 8 bases, leaving 14 bases between them. The CDR3 runs to 14 residues. This CDR3 is CASSFAAGSYEQFF. DNA of the CDR3: TGTGCCAGCAGTTTTGCTGCCGGCAGCTATGAGCAGTTCTTC.

There are a few counts of this clonotype. The V call is TRBV20-1, the J call TRBJ2-4; the D is unclear. Trimming removed 4 bases from V and 7 bases from J, with 17 bases in between. CDR3 length equals 14 residues. Germline values: CDR1 DFQATT, CDR2 SNEGSKA (reference sequence). The CDR3 DNA sequence: TGCAGTGCTAATCTCGGCGGAGCCCTCAACATTCAGTACTTC. This gives the protein CSANLGGALNIQYF.

This rearrangement joins TRBV3-1 to TRBJ1-2; 9 bases are a match to TRBD1. The CDR3 is 16 residues long. CDR1 is LGHDT and CDR2 is YNNKEL in the germline V gene (reference sequence). V was clipped by 0 bases and J by 3 bases; unmatched bases: 5. Written as DNA, the CDR3 is TGTGCCAGCAGCCAAGATACGGGGACAGGGCACTATGGCTACACCTTC. The encoded protein is CASSQDTGTGHYGYTF. Variable domain in full (rest from reference TRBV3-1 and TRBJ1-2): DTAVSQTPKYLVTQMGNDKSIKCEQNLGHDTMYWYKQDSKKFLKIMFSYNNKELIINETVPNRFSPKSPDKAHLNLHINSLELGDSAVYFCASSQDTGTGHYGYTFGSGTRLTVV.

In this sample, this clonotype turned up a few times. J is TRBJ2-1 and V is TRBV29-1; possible D gene TRBD1, 6 bases. Germline V lookup: CDR1 SQVTM, CDR2 ANQGSEA. Deletions cut 4 bases from V and 4 bases from J, with 11 bases between. The CDR3 has 13 residues. CDR3 nucleotides: TGCAGCGTTGTTGGCAGGGGTTACAATGAGCAGTTCTTC. It codes for CSVVGRGYNEQFF.